This TCR beta chain originates from a study of early T cells in non-severe SARS-CoV-2 infection. Across the study: Unsorted whole blood bulk RNA was sequenced, with unpaired chains. Points from the study as a whole: Missing private and CD4 specificities, VDJdb matching favored anti-spike CD8 responses.

This clonotype was seen many times. Its antigen is unidentified. The CDR3 totals 12 residues. V shed 6 bases and J 4 bases; nucleotides not matched to a gene: 4. Germline loops: CDR1 DFQATT, CDR2 SNEGSKA (reference sequence). Individual cDNA molecules carried attached unique molecular identifiers. From the 5' RACE reads, TCRdb called clonotypes with MiXCR, one entry per CDR3 protein. The data show tens of thousands of distinct CDR3 sequences, approximately 5% seen once. The sequence derives from an adult who was a healthcare worker with PCR-confirmed SARS-CoV-2 infection or an uninfected control (not recorded which). This sequence joins TRBV20-1 and TRBJ1-1; 8 bases line up with TRBD1. Sample: whole blood. CDR3 DNA: TGCAGTGCCGGACAGGGAGTCACTGAAGCTTTCTTT. It specifies CSAGQGVTEAFF.